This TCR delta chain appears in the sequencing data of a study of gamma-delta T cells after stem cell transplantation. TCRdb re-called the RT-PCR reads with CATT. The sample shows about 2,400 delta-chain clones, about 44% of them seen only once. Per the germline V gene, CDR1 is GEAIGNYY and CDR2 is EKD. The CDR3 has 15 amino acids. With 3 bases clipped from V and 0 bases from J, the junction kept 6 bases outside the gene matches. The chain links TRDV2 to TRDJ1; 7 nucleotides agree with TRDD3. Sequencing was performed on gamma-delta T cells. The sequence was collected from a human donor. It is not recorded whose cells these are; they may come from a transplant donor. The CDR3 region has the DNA TGTGCCTGTGACGTACTGGGGCCAGACACCGATAAACTCATCTTT. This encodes CACDVLGPDTDKLIF.